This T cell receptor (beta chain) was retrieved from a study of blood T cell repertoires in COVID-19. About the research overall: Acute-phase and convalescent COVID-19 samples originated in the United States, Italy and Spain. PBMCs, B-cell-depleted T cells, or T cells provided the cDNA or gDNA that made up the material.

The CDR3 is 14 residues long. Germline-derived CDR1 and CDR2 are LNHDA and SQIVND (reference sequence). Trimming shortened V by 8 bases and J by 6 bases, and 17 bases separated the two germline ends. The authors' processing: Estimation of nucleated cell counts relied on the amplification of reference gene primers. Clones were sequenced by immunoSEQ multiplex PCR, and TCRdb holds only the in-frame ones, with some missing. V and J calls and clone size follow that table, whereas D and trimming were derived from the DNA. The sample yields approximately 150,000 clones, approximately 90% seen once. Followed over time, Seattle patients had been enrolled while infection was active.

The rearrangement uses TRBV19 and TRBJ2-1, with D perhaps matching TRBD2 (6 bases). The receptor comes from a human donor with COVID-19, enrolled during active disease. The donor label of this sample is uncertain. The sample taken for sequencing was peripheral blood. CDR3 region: CASGAHRTTNEQFF. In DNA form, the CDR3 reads TGTGCCAGTGGGGCCCACAGGACTACCAATGAGCAGTTCTTC.